Below, 8 T cell receptor beta chains from the same sample are listed, as sequenced in a study of spatial heterogeneity in lung cancer. Time point specified: sample taken at primary tumor resection. TCRdb reanalysed the 5' RACE reads using MiXCR and keeps one entry per CDR3 protein. Among 35,000 to 55,000 distinct CDR3 sequences listed, roughly 13% were seen once. Sequencing used PBMCs, obtained at surgery. The receptors originated from a male donor with early-stage non-small cell lung cancer.

The count of this clonotype is one. Germline is not matched at one junction end, which may reflect a read error. The V call is TRBV5-4, the J call TRBJ2-3; D might be TRBD1 or TRBD2, each matching 5 bases. Germline CDR1 is SGHNT and CDR2 is YYREEE (reference sequence). There are 16 residues in the CDR3. CDR3 sequence (DNA): TGTGCGAGCAGCTTCGGGGTGTCCGGACACACAGATACGCAGTATTTT. Amino acid sequence: CASSFGVSGHTDTQYF.

This clonotype was detected many times. The V call is TRBV28, the J call TRBJ2-1, with D perhaps matching TRBD1 (7 bases). The CDR3 extends over 17 amino acids. Germline CDR1 reads MDHEN; CDR2 reads SYDVKM. V gave up 1 base and J gave up 4 bases, with 17 bases separating them. CDR3 sequence reads: CASSLSQGDLGYNEQFF. The DNA of the CDR3 is TGTGCCAGCAGTTTATCCCAGGGGGACTTGGGGTACAATGAGCAGTTCTTC.

This clonotype was counted only a few times. The chain joins TRBV10-3 to TRBJ2-3, with 8 bases lining up with TRBD2. CDR3 length: 20 residues. Trimming at V came to 2 bases and at J to 2 bases, leaving 18 bases not matched to a gene. From germline, CDR1 is ENHRY and CDR2 SYGVKD. The CDR3 sequence is CAISEITGSSGATYTDTQYF. The CDR3 region has the DNA TGTGCCATCAGTGAGATTACGGGGAGTAGCGGGGCGACCTACACAGATACGCAGTATTTT.

This CDR3 is CASSVGSVVGGQPQHF. In nucleotides, the CDR3 is TGTGCCAGCAGCGTAGGATCGGTGGTGGGGGGTCAGCCCCAGCATTTT. This chain connects TRBV9 to TRBJ1-5; D may be TRBD1 (5 bases). The germline CDR1 and CDR2 sequences are SGDLS and YYNGEE. Trimming took 0 bases from V and 6 from J, leaving 16 bases between them. The CDR3 contains 16 residues.

The chain couples TRBV19 to TRBJ2-1, with D maybe TRBD1 (5 bases). V dropped 7 bases and J dropped 5 bases, with 12 bases sitting between them. Germline values: CDR1 LNHDA, CDR2 SQIVND (reference sequence). The CDR3 consists of 13 residues. CDR3 region: CASTTDTHNEQFF. In DNA form, the CDR3 reads TGTGCCAGTACCACGGACACTCACAATGAGCAGTTCTTC. Drawing the rest from reference TRBV19 and TRBJ2-1, the complete variable domain is DGGITQSPKYLFRKEGQNVTLSCEQNLNHDAMYWYRQDPGQGLRLIYYSQIVNDFQKGDIAEGYSVSREKKESFPLTVTSAQKNPTAFYLCASTTDTHNEQFFGPGTRLTVL.

This clonotype came up a few times. This sequence joins TRBV2 and TRBJ2-7, with 7 positions matching TRBD1. This CDR3 spans 14 amino acids. The V segment lost 5 bases and the J segment 3 bases; nucleotides outside the gene matches: 7. Germline V lookup: CDR1 SNHLY, CDR2 FYNNEI. For the CDR3, the DNA is TGTGCCAGCAGTCCTCGGACAGGAGACTACGAGCAGTACTTC. This translates into CASSPRTGDYEQYF.

This clonotype was recorded at least ten times. The rearrangement joins TRBV10-3 to TRBJ2-2; D gene ambiguous. The CDR3 runs to 14 residues. The V gene lost 3 bases and the J gene lost 0 bases, with 5 bases spanning the gap. Germline V lookup: CDR1 ENHRY, CDR2 SYGVKD. The CDR3 DNA follows: TGTGCCATCAGTGACAGTCCGAACACCGGGGAGCTGTTTTTT. Amino acids: CAISDSPNTGELFF.

The chain carries TRBV27 and TRBJ2-5; weak D call: TRBD1 (7 bases). V lost 5 bases and J 3 bases, leaving 16 bases between the germline ends. The germline gives CDR1 MNHEY, CDR2 SMNVEV (reference sequence). The CDR3 has 15 amino acids. The CDR3 DNA sequence: TGTGCCAGCAGTGGGAGGCACAGGGGAGAAGAGACCCAGTACTTC. This codes for CASSGRHRGEETQYF.